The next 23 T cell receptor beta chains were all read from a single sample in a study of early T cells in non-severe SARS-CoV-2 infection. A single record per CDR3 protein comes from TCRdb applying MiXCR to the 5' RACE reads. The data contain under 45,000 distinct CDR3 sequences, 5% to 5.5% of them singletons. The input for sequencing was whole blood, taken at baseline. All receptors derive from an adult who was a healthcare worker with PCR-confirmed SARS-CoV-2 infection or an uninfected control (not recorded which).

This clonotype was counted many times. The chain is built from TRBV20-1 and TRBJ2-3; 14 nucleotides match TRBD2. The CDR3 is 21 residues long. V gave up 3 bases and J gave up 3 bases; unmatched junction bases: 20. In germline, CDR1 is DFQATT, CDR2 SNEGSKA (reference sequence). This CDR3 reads CSARRLLGRGTSGRSTDTQYF. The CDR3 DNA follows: TGCAGTGCTAGGCGCCTTCTGGGAAGGGGGACTAGCGGGAGATCGACAGATACGCAGTATTTT.

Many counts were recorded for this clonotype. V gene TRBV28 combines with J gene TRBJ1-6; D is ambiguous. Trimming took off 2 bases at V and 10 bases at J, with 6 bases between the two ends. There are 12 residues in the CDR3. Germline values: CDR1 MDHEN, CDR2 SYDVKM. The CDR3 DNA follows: TGTGCCAGCAGTTTAAGCGTCTCACCCCTCCACTTT. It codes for CASSLSVSPLHF.

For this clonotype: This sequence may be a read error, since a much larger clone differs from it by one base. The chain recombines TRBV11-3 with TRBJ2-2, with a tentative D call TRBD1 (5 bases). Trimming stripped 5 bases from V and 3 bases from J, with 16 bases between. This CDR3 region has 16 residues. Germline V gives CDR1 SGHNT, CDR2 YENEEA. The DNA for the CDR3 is TGTGCCAGCAGCCCAGGACACTTCGCGGACACCGGGGAGCTGTTTTTT. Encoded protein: CASSPGHFADTGELFF. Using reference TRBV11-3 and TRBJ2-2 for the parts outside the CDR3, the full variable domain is EAGVVQSPRYKIIEKKQPVAFWCNPISGHNTLYWYLQNLGQGPELLIRYENEEAVDDSQLPKDRFSAERLKGVDSTLKIQPAELGDSAVYLCASSPGHFADTGELFFGEGSRLTVL.

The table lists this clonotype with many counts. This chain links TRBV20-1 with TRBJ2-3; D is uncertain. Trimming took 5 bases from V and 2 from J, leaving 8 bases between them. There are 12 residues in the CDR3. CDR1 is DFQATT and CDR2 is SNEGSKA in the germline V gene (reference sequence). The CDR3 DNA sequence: TGCAGTGCTGCCAAGAACACAGATACGCAGTATTTT. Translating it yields CSAAKNTDTQYF.

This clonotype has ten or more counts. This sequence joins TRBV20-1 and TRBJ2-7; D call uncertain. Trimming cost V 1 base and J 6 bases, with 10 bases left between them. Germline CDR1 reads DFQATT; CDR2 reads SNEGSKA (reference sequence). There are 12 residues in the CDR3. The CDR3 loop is CSARGPRFEQYF. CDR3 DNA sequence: TGCAGTGCTAGAGGCCCTAGATTCGAGCAGTACTTC.

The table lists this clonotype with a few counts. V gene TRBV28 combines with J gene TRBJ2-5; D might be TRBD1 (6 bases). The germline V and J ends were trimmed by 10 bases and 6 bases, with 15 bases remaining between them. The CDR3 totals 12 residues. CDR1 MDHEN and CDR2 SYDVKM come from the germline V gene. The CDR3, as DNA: TGTGCCACCCAGGGGTCCCGTAAGACCCAGTACTTC. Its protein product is CATQGSRKTQYF.

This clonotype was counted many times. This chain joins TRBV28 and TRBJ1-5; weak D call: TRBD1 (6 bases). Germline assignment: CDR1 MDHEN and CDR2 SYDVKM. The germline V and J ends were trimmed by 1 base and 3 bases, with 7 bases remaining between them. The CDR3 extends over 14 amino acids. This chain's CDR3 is CASSLSGVNQPQHF. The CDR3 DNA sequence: TGTGCCAGCAGTTTATCAGGGGTCAATCAGCCCCAGCATTTT.

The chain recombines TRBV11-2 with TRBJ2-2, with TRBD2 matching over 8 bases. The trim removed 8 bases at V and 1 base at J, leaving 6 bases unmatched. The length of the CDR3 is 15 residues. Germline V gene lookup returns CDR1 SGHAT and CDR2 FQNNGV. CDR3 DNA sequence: TGTGCCAGCGGGAAGCGGGAGATGAACACCGGGGAGCTGTTTTTT. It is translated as CASGKREMNTGELFF.

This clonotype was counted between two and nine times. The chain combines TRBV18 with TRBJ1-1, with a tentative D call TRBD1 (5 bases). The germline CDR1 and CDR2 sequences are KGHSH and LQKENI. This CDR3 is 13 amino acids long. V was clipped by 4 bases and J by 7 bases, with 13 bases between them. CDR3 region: CASSLQRDGEAFF. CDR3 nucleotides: TGTGCCAGCTCACTACAGAGGGACGGTGAAGCTTTCTTT.

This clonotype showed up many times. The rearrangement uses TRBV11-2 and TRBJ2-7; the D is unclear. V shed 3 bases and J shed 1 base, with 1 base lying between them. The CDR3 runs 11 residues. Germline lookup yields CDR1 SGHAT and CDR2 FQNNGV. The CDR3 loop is CASSFSYEQYV. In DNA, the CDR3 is TGTGCCAGCAGCTTTTCCTACGAGCAGTACGTC.

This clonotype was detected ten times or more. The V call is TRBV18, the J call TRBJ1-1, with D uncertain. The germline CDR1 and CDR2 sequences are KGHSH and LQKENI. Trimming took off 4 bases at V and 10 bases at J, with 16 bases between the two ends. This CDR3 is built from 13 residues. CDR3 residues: CASSQKAGFGAFF. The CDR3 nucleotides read TGTGCCAGCTCACAGAAGGCAGGCTTCGGAGCTTTCTTT.

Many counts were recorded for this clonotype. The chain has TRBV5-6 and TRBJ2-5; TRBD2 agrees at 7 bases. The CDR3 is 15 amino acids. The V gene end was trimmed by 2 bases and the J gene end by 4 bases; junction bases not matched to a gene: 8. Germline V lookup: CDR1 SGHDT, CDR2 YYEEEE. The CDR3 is CASSLMRGGGETQYF. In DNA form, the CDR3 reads TGTGCCAGCAGCTTAATGCGGGGCGGGGGAGAGACCCAGTACTTC. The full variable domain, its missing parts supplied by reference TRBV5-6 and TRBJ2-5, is DAGVTQSPTHLIKTRGQQVTLRCSPKSGHDTVSWYQQALGQGPQFIFQYYEEEERQRGNFPDRFSGHQFPNYSSELNVNALLLGDSALYLCASSLMRGGGETQYFGPGTRLLVL.

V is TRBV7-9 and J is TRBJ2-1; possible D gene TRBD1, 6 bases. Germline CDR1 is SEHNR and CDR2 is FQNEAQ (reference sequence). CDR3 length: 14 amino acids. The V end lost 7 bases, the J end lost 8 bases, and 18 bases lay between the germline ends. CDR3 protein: CASNKGVSWHEQFF. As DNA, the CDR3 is TGTGCCAGCAACAAGGGGGTTAGCTGGCATGAGCAGTTCTTC.

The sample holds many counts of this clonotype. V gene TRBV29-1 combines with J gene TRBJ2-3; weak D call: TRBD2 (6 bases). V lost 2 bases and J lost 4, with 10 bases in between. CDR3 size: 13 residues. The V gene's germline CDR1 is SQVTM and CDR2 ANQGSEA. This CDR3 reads CSVERENADTQYF. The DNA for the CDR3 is TGCAGCGTTGAACGGGAGAACGCAGATACGCAGTATTTT.

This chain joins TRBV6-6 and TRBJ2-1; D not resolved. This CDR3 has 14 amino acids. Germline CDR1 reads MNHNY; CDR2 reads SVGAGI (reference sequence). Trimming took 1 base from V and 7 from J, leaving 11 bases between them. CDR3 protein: CASSYYLGKNEQFF. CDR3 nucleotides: TGTGCCAGCAGTTACTATCTAGGGAAGAATGAGCAGTTCTTC.

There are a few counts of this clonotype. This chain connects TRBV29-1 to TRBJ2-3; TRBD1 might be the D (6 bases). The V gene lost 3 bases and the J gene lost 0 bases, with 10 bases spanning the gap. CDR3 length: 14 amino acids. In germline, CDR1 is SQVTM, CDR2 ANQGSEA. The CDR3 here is CSVDRGDSTDTQYF. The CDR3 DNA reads TGCAGCGTTGACAGGGGCGATAGCACAGATACGCAGTATTTT.

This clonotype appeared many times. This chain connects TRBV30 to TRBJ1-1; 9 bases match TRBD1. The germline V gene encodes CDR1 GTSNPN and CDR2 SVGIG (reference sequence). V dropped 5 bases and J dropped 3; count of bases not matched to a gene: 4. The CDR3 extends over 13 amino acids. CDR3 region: CAWGTGTHTEAFF. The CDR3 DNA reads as TGTGCCTGGGGGACAGGGACTCACACTGAAGCTTTCTTT.

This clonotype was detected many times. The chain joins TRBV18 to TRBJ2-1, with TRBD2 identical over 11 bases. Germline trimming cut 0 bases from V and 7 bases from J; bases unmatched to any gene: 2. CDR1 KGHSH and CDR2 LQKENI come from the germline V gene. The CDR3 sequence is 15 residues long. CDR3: CASSPPGLAANEQFF. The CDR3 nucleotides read TGTGCCAGCTCACCACCGGGACTAGCGGCGAATGAGCAGTTCTTC.

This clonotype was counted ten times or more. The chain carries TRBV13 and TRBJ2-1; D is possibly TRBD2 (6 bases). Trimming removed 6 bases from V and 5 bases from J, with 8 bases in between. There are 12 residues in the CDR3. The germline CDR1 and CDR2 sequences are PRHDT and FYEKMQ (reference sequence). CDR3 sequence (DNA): TGTGCCAGCAGGCGACTAGACAATGAGCAGTTCTTC. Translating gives CASRRLDNEQFF.

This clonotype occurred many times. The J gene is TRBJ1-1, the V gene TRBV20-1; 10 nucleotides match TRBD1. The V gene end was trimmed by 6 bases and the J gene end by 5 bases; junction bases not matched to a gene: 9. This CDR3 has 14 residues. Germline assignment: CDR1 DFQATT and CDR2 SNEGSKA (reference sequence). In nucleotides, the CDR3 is TGCAGTGCAAGCCCTGACAGGGGGCGAACTGAAGCTTTCTTT. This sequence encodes CSASPDRGRTEAFF.

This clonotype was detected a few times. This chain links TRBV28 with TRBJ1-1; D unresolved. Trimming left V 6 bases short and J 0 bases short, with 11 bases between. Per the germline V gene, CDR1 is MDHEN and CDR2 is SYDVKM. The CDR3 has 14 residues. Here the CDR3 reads CASRFPGLNTEAFF. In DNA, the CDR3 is TGTGCCAGCAGGTTCCCGGGGTTGAACACTGAAGCTTTCTTT.

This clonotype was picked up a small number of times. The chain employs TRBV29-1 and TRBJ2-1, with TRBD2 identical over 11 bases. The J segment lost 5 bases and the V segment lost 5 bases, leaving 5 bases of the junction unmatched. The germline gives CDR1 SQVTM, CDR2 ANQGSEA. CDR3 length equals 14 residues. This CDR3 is CSVSLAGGDNEQFF. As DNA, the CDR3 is TGCAGCGTTAGCCTAGCGGGAGGCGACAATGAGCAGTTCTTC.

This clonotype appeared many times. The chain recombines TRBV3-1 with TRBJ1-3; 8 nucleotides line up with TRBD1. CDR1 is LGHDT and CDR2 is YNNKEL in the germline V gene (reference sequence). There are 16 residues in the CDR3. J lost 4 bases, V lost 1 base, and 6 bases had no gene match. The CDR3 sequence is CASSQGQGAGGNTIYF. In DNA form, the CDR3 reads TGTGCCAGCAGCCAAGGGCAGGGGGCAGGAGGAAACACCATATATTTT.